The 21 T cell receptor beta chains in this list originate from one sample, sequenced in a study of T cell repertoires in cytomegalovirus infection (dated 2019 in TCRdb). Sequencing used an Illumina HiSeq 1500. TCRdb reran the public reads through fastp at Q25 and MiXCR, keeping productive beta chains. Rows are combined by CDR3 protein, so each entry shows the most common genes and DNA. The sample yields around 180,000 distinct CDR3 sequences; roughly 27% were counted once. The ten most abundant clones make up 30% to 35% of the sample. The sequenced sample was PBMCs. The receptors derive from a human donor in good health (CMV status not recorded). Some clones in this sample may be carry-over from other donors' samples.

This clonotype came up many times. The chain employs TRBV7-6 and TRBJ2-1; possible D gene TRBD2, 6 bases. Looked up from germline, CDR1 is SGHVS and CDR2 is FNYEAQ. The CDR3 loop spans 15 amino acids. V was shortened by 2 bases and J by 6 bases, with 14 bases between the two germline ends. DNA for the CDR3: TGTGCCAGCAGCTTACGCGTAGCGGCGGGCAATGAGCAGTTCTTC. This encodes CASSLRVAAGNEQFF. Based on the CDR3 plus reference TRBV7-6 and TRBJ2-1, the full variable domain is GAGVSQSPRYKVTKRGQDVALRCDPISGHVSLYWYRQALGQGPEFLTYFNYEAQQDKSGLPNDRFSAERPEGSISTLTIQRTEQRDSAMYRCASSLRVAAGNEQFFGPGTRLTVL.

This clonotype was seen more than once but under ten times. The chain is built from TRBV2 and TRBJ2-7; D is ambiguous. With 10 bases removed from V and 3 bases from J, the gap between germline ends came to 16 bases. Germline loops: CDR1 SNHLY, CDR2 FYNNEI. The CDR3 is 13 amino acids. The CDR3 region has the DNA TGTGCCACCCAACCGGGCGGAAGCTACGAGCAGTACTTC. This translates into CATQPGGSYEQYF.

This clonotype has a count of ten or more. The rearrangement links TRBV7-3 to TRBJ2-3; D may be TRBD2 (5 bases). Germline assignment: CDR1 SGHTA and CDR2 FQGTGA. CDR3 length: 15 residues. V was clipped by 2 bases and J by 1 base, with 10 bases between them. The CDR3 DNA sequence: TGTGCCAGCAGCTTAGAGGGCAGGCGCACAGATACGCAGTATTTT. Translating it yields CASSLEGRRTDTQYF.

The rearrangement uses TRBV5-1 and TRBJ2-7; 8 bases are a match to TRBD2. V was clipped by 3 bases and J by 4 bases; unmatched bases: 6. The CDR3 length is 14 residues. From germline, CDR1 is SGHRS and CDR2 YFSETQ. CDR3 sequence: CASSSGLDYYEQYF. In DNA, the CDR3 is TGCGCCAGCAGCTCGGGACTAGACTATTACGAGCAGTACTTC.

This clonotype was seen a handful of times. V usage is TRBV6-2 or TRBV6-3 and J usage is TRBJ2-4, with D perhaps TRBD1 (5 bases). The CDR3 sequence is 13 residues long. V dropped 8 bases and J dropped 4 bases, with 12 bases sitting between them. CDR1 is MNHEY, CDR2 SVGEGT, per germline. CDR3 protein: CASGWGGKNIQYF. The CDR3 DNA sequence: TGTGCCAGCGGCTGGGGCGGAAAAAACATTCAGTACTTC.

This clonotype has a handful of counts. V and J are TRBV14 and TRBJ1-1; D might be TRBD1 (6 bases). Germline CDR1 is SGHDN and CDR2 is FVKESK. V was clipped by 4 bases and J by 4 bases, with 16 bases between them. The CDR3 runs 15 residues. Written as DNA, the CDR3 is TGTGCCAGCAGCCTACTTTCGGGGGCAGGCACTGAAGCTTTCTTT. This gives the protein CASSLLSGAGTEAFF. The full variable domain, completed using reference TRBV14 and TRBJ1-1, is EAGVTQFPSHSVIEKGQTVTLRCDPISGHDNLYWYRRVMGKEIKFLLHFVKESKQDESGMPNNRFLAERTGGTYSTLKVQPAELEDSGVYFCASSLLSGAGTEAFFGQGTRLTVV.

This clonotype was seen many times. The chain has TRBV10-3 and TRBJ2-7; D may correspond to TRBD1 or TRBD2 (5 bases each). The CDR3 covers 15 residues. Germline CDR1 is ENHRY and CDR2 is SYGVKD. Trimming cost V 3 bases and J 0 bases, with 12 bases left between them. The CDR3 DNA is TGTGCCATCAGTGAATCCGGGGCTGCCTCCTACGAGCAGTACTTC. Amino acids: CAISESGAASYEQYF.

The chain joins TRBV12-3 or TRBV12-4 to TRBJ2-5; TRBD1 is a possible D gene (6 bases). Trimming cost V 2 bases and J 4 bases, with 14 bases left between them. The CDR3 consists of 15 residues. In DNA form, the CDR3 reads TGTGCCAGCAGTTTATCAGGGGACGTGAGAGAGACCCAGTACTTC. Its protein product is CASSLSGDVRETQYF.

This clonotype was observed at least ten times. The genes are TRBV7-6 and TRBJ1-3; no reliable D call. Germline V lookup: CDR1 SGHVS, CDR2 FNYEAQ. The ends were cut back, 1 base at V and 0 bases at J, with 13 bases in the middle. CDR3 length: 17 amino acids. The CDR3 DNA reads as TGTGCCAGCAGCTTAGGGCAGCAGGTCATCTCTGGAAACACCATATATTTT. Its protein product is CASSLGQQVISGNTIYF.

About this clonotype itself: A much larger clone lies one base from this, so it may be a read error. This sequence joins TRBV5-4 and TRBJ2-7, with 8 bases fitting TRBD2. Germline V gene data show CDR1 as SGHNT and CDR2 as YYREEE (reference sequence). Germline trimming cut 4 bases from V and 3 bases from J; bases unmatched to any gene: 6. The CDR3 is 14 residues long. CDR3 sequence: CASSQGLVYYEQYF. As DNA, the CDR3 is TGTGCCAGCAGCCAGGGACTAGTCTACTACGAGCAGTACTTC.

The chain employs TRBV5-5 and TRBJ1-1; no reliable D call. Trimming removed 1 base from V and 6 bases from J, with 10 bases in between. The CDR3 length is 13 residues. The germline gives CDR1 SGHKS, CDR2 YYEKEE (reference sequence). The CDR3 loop reads CASSLTASAEAFF. In nucleotides, the CDR3 is TGTGCCAGCAGCTTGACGGCTTCGGCTGAAGCTTTCTTT. The whole variable domain, filled in from reference TRBV5-5 and TRBJ1-1, reads DAGVTQSPTHLIKTRGQQVTLRCSPISGHKSVSWYQQVLGQGPQFIFQYYEKEERGRGNFPDRFSARQFPNYSSELNVNALLLGDSALYLCASSLTASAEAFFGQGTRLTVV.

The chain is built from TRBV11-2 and TRBJ2-2; D unclear. CDR3 size: 13 residues. Germline V lookup: CDR1 SGHAT, CDR2 FQNNGV. Trimming cost V 4 bases and J 4 bases, with 7 bases left between them. The CDR3 reads CASSSTVTGELFF. The CDR3 bases are TGTGCCAGCAGCTCAACAGTCACCGGGGAGCTGTTTTTT.

The gene calls are TRBV20-1 and TRBJ2-5; perhaps TRBD2 as D (6 bases). This CDR3 contains 13 residues. Trimming removed 3 bases from V and 1 base from J, with 9 bases in between. Per the germline V gene, CDR1 is DFQATT and CDR2 is SNEGSKA (reference sequence). CDR3 sequence (DNA): TGCAGTGCTAGGGGGGGACTCCAAGAGACCCAGTACTTC. Translated, it gives CSARGGLQETQYF.

This clonotype was counted many times. The J gene is TRBJ1-1, the V gene TRBV7-2; D possibly corresponds to TRBD1 (5 bases). The germline V and J ends were trimmed by 6 bases and 2 bases, with 16 bases remaining between them. Germline CDR1 and CDR2: SGHTA and FQGNSA. CDR3 length: 15 residues. The CDR3 here is CASSLSGTVNTEAFF. The CDR3 DNA follows: TGTGCCAGCAGTCTTTCCGGGACGGTTAACACTGAAGCTTTCTTT.

This sequence joins TRBV19 and TRBJ2-4; 13 bases match TRBD2. CDR1 and CDR2 from the germline V gene are LNHDA and SQIVND (reference sequence). The V gene end was trimmed by 5 bases and the J gene end by 7 bases; junction bases not matched to a gene: 14. CDR3 length: 18 amino acids. The CDR3 loop is CASSLDRGTSGDYNIQYF. DNA for the CDR3: TGTGCCAGTAGTCTGGATAGGGGGACTAGCGGGGATTACAACATTCAGTACTTC. The full variable domain, in which reference TRBV19 and TRBJ2-4 provide the parts outside the CDR3, is DGGITQSPKYLFRKEGQNVTLSCEQNLNHDAMYWYRQDPGQGLRLIYYSQIVNDFQKGDIAEGYSVSREKKESFPLTVTSAQKNPTAFYLCASSLDRGTSGDYNIQYFGAGTRLSVL.

V usage is TRBV6-1 and J usage is TRBJ2-7, with TRBD1 identical over 9 bases. The V gene end was trimmed by 5 bases and the J gene end by 3 bases; junction bases not matched to a gene: 8. The CDR3 sequence is 15 residues long. Germline CDR1 MNHNS, CDR2 SASEGT. CDR3 sequence (DNA): TGTGCCAGCAGTTCCCGACAGGGGGAGGGCTACGAGCAGTACTTC. Amino acid sequence: CASSSRQGEGYEQYF.

This clonotype was detected a few times. The chain is built from TRBV5-4 and TRBJ2-5, with 8 bases identical to TRBD2. CDR1 is SGHNT and CDR2 is YYREEE in the germline V gene (reference sequence). J was trimmed by 1 base and V by 0 bases; bases with no gene match: 11. The CDR3 runs 18 residues. The CDR3 loop reads CASSLGRRSGGSQETQYF. In DNA, the CDR3 is TGTGCCAGCAGCTTGGGAAGGAGGAGCGGGGGCTCCCAAGAGACCCAGTACTTC.

The chain links TRBV7-2 to TRBJ1-4; D ambiguous. The CDR3 is made up of 12 amino acids. Germline assignment: CDR1 SGHTA and CDR2 FQGNSA. With 5 bases removed from V and 8 bases from J, the gap between germline ends came to 9 bases. For the CDR3, the DNA is TGTGCCAGCAGCCGTGTGGGAGAAAAACTGTTTTTT. Its protein product is CASSRVGEKLFF. The complete variable domain, with remaining parts taken from reference TRBV7-2 and TRBJ1-4, reads GAGVSQSPSNKVTEKGKDVELRCDPISGHTALYWYRQSLGQGLEFLIYFQGNSAPDKSGLPSDRFSAERTGGSVSTLTIQRTQQEDSAVYLCASSRVGEKLFFGSGTQLSVL.

V usage is TRBV19 and J usage is TRBJ2-1; 11 nucleotides match TRBD2. The CDR3 runs 15 residues. CDR1 and CDR2 (germline): LNHDA, SQIVND (reference sequence). The V segment lost 4 bases and the J segment 4 bases; nucleotides outside the gene matches: 3. DNA of the CDR3: TGTGCCAGTAGTACTAGCGGGGGGATTTACAATGAGCAGTTCTTC. The encoded protein is CASSTSGGIYNEQFF. The full variable domain, in which reference TRBV19 and TRBJ2-1 provide the parts outside the CDR3, is DGGITQSPKYLFRKEGQNVTLSCEQNLNHDAMYWYRQDPGQGLRLIYYSQIVNDFQKGDIAEGYSVSREKKESFPLTVTSAQKNPTAFYLCASSTSGGIYNEQFFGPGTRLTVL.

CDR3 nucleotides: TGTGCCAGCAGCCGACAGAGGAACACTGAAGCTTTCTTT. It yields the protein CASSRQRNTEAFF. This rearrangement joins TRBV11-2 to TRBJ1-1; D is possibly TRBD1 (5 bases). Germline CDR1 is SGHAT and CDR2 is FQNNGV. The ends were cut back, 5 bases at V and 1 base at J, with 8 bases in the middle. The length of the CDR3 is 13 residues.

The V call is TRBV10-1, the J call TRBJ2-1; 11 bases are a match to TRBD2. The germline gives CDR1 WNHNN, CDR2 SYGVQD (reference sequence). Trimming took 2 bases from V and 14 from J; bases not matched to a gene: 8. CDR3 length equals 14 residues. The CDR3 here is CASSEASGGLHKFF. The CDR3 region has the DNA TGCGCCAGCAGTGAGGCTAGCGGGGGGCTCCATAAGTTCTTC.